Shown below are 26 T cell receptor beta chains from a single sample sequenced in a study of shared clonotypes between healthy human individuals (dated by TCRdb to about 2020). The library was prepared using the immunoSEQ multiplex PCR assay. The source is immuneACCESS, and TCRdb retained only in-frame sequences with V and J called. Part of the clones is not carried over; for the studies checked, unresolved V genes explain less than half of this, and the remainder is unexplained. The sample yields about 2 million clones; over 85% were counted once. 0.13% of the sample rests with the top ten. Sequenced input: naive CD4+ T cells sorted from blood. Explained via the paper, the cell subset or site label denotes: CD45RA+ positively selected. Receptor source: a man aged 18 to 30 in good health.

This chain connects TRBV6-1 to TRBJ1-2; no clear D gene. V was clipped by 8 bases and J by 2 bases, with 18 bases between them. CDR1 and CDR2 (germline): MNHNS, SASEGT. This CDR3 has 15 amino acids. CDR3 loop: CASSGSAGWNYGYTF. The CDR3, as DNA: TGTGCCAGCTCGGGTTCAGCGGGATGGAACTATGGCTACACCTTC.

The chain joins TRBV5-1 to TRBJ2-3; TRBD2 agrees at 11 bases. The V and J ends lost 3 bases and 3 bases, in that order; junction bases with no gene match: 3. This CDR3 region has 15 residues. Germline CDR1 reads SGHRS; CDR2 reads YFSETQ. The CDR3 loop is CASSSTSGKTDTQYF. CDR3 nucleotides: TGCGCCAGCAGCTCGACTAGCGGGAAAACAGATACGCAGTATTTT. Full variable domain (remainder filled in from reference TRBV5-1 and TRBJ2-3): KAGVTQTPRYLIKTRGQQVTLSCSPISGHRSVSWYQQTPGQGLQFLFEYFSETQRNKGNFPGRFSGRQFSNSRSEMNVSTLELGDSALYLCASSSTSGKTDTQYFGPGTRLTVL.

The V and J genes are TRBV25-1 and TRBJ2-7; 7 positions match TRBD2. Germline V gene data show CDR1 as MGHDK and CDR2 as SYGVNS. Losses at the gene ends were 11 bases for V and 4 bases for J; bases not matched to a gene: 11. The CDR3 has 13 amino acids. CDR3 nucleotide sequence: TGTGCCGCGGGGGATAGCGGGTCGTACGAGCAGTACTTC. Encoded protein: CAAGDSGSYEQYF.

This chain links TRBV4-1 with TRBJ2-7, with D uncertain. Germline V gene data show CDR1 as MGHRA and CDR2 as YSYEKL. V shed 1 base and J shed 4 bases, with 14 bases lying between them. This CDR3 region has 15 residues. As DNA, the CDR3 is TGCGCCAGCAGCCAAGTCGGCCTTGTTCGGTACGAGCAGTACTTC. Its translation: CASSQVGLVRYEQYF.

In its sample, this clone was seen once. This chain connects TRBV27 to TRBJ1-5, with 8 bases aligning to TRBD1. J was trimmed by 2 bases and V by 7 bases; bases with no gene match: 10. The germline gives CDR1 MNHEY, CDR2 SMNVEV (reference sequence). This CDR3 comprises 16 residues. CDR3 sequence: CASTWDRTSGNQPQHF. DNA of the CDR3: TGTGCCAGCACCTGGGACAGGACGAGCGGCAATCAGCCCCAGCATTTT.

The rearrangement uses TRBV7-8 and TRBJ2-7; D remains unclear. The germline V gene encodes CDR1 SGHVS and CDR2 FQNEAQ. CDR3 length equals 15 residues. Trimming removed 1 base from V and 0 bases from J, with 10 bases in between. The CDR3 loop reads CASSLVRAFSYEQYF. DNA for the CDR3: TGTGCCAGCAGCTTAGTCAGAGCTTTCTCCTACGAGCAGTACTTC.

The sample holds one count of this clone. The V and J genes are TRBV27 and TRBJ1-6; possibly TRBD1 for D (5 bases). This CDR3 contains 15 residues. V lost 8 bases and J 6 bases, leaving 17 bases between the germline ends. The germline V gene encodes CDR1 MNHEY and CDR2 SMNVEV (reference sequence). The CDR3 nucleotides are TGTGCCAGCTCTTTAAGGGGACGGCTTAATTCACCCCTCCACTTT. Protein sequence: CASSLRGRLNSPLHF.

This rearrangement joins TRBV7-9 to TRBJ2-7; D is undetermined. In germline, CDR1 is SEHNR, CDR2 FQNEAQ (reference sequence). The V end lost 0 bases, the J end lost 4 bases, and 7 bases lay between the germline ends. The CDR3 length is 13 residues. The CDR3 is CASSLAFEYEQYF. CDR3 coding DNA: TGTGCCAGCAGCTTAGCGTTCGAGTACGAGCAGTACTTC.

A note on this clone: Additional DNA sequences in this sample encode the identical CDR3. The V call is TRBV28, the J call TRBJ1-2, with D uncertain. The germline CDR1 and CDR2 sequences are MDHEN and SYDVKM. CDR3 length equals 12 residues. V dropped 5 bases and J dropped 5 bases, with 9 bases sitting between them. Here the CDR3 reads CASSLANYGYTF. The CDR3 DNA reads TGTGCCAGCAGTCTAGCAAATTATGGCTACACCTTC.

The chain carries TRBV7-2 and TRBJ2-5; 7 positions agree with TRBD1. Per the germline V gene, CDR1 is SGHTA and CDR2 is FQGNSA. J was trimmed by 5 bases and V by 5 bases; bases with no gene match: 11. The length of the CDR3 is 15 residues. CDR3 sequence reads: CASSIRQGPTETQYF. CDR3 DNA sequence: TGTGCCAGCAGCATAAGACAGGGCCCCACGGAGACCCAGTACTTC.

The rearrangement joins TRBV30 to TRBJ2-7; D is unresolved. Between the trimmed V and J ends, which lost 4 bases and 5 bases, there was a span of 21 bases. Germline V lookup: CDR1 GTSNPN, CDR2 SVGIG (reference sequence). The length of the CDR3 is 15 residues. The CDR3 bases are TGTGCCTGGAAAGTGCCTTTTGGCAGGCCTGACGAGCAGTACTTC. It codes for CAWKVPFGRPDEQYF.

The chain carries TRBV28 and TRBJ1-2; no clear D gene. The CDR3 has 13 residues. CDR1 is MDHEN and CDR2 is SYDVKM in the germline V gene. The germline V and J ends were trimmed by 3 bases and 4 bases, with 9 bases remaining between them. For the CDR3, the DNA is TGTGCCAGCAGTTTTTTGGAGGGCTATGGCTACACCTTC. Amino acid sequence: CASSFLEGYGYTF.

This clone was seen a single time. In the same sample, other DNA sequences code for this CDR3. The rearrangement links TRBV19 to TRBJ2-3; 12 nucleotides align to TRBD1. CDR3 length: 15 residues. Per germline, CDR1 LNHDA and CDR2 SQIVND (reference sequence). V was pared by 3 bases and J by 4 bases, with 2 bases of the junction left unmatched. In DNA form, the CDR3 reads TGTGCCAGTAGTATTGGGACAGGGGGCGCAGATACGCAGTATTTT. Its protein product is CASSIGTGGADTQYF.

The rearrangement links TRBV7-9 to TRBJ1-4; D may be TRBD1 (5 bases). Germline V gives CDR1 SEHNR, CDR2 FQNEAQ (reference sequence). V was cut by 2 bases and J by 4 bases, with 8 bases left in between. The CDR3 length is 14 residues. CDR3 coding DNA: TGTGCCAGCAGCTTATGGGGGATTAATGAAAAACTGTTTTTT. It yields the protein CASSLWGINEKLFF.

CDR3 sequence reads: CASRATGTTEAFF. The CDR3 DNA reads as TGTGCCAGCAGGGCGACAGGGACCACTGAAGCTTTCTTT. V and J are TRBV6-1 and TRBJ1-1; 7 bases align to TRBD1. The CDR3 is 13 amino acids. Losses at the gene ends were 6 bases for V and 4 bases for J; bases not matched to a gene: 5. Germline V lookup: CDR1 MNHNS, CDR2 SASEGT.

This chain links TRBV5-6 with TRBJ2-3, with D perhaps TRBD1 (6 bases). CDR3 length equals 16 residues. The germline V gene encodes CDR1 SGHDT and CDR2 YYEEEE. Trimming stripped 1 base from V and 8 bases from J, with 20 bases between. The CDR3 reads CASSLTTGTRSSTQYF. The CDR3 DNA is TGTGCCAGCAGCTTGACAACCGGGACACGGAGTAGTACGCAGTATTTT.

Notes on this clone: The sample carries other DNA sequences with the same CDR3. The genes are TRBV5-1 and TRBJ1-1, with TRBD1 as a possible D gene (6 bases). The CDR3 totals 13 residues. Germline CDR1 reads SGHRS; CDR2 reads YFSETQ. Trimming shortened V by 0 bases and J by 5 bases, and 8 bases separated the two germline ends. The DNA for the CDR3 is TGCGCCAGCAGCTTGGAGGGGGTAACTGAAGCTTTCTTT. Translated, it gives CASSLEGVTEAFF. Full variable domain (missing parts from reference TRBV5-1 and TRBJ1-1): KAGVTQTPRYLIKTRGQQVTLSCSPISGHRSVSWYQQTPGQGLQFLFEYFSETQRNKGNFPGRFSGRQFSNSRSEMNVSTLELGDSALYLCASSLEGVTEAFFGQGTRLTVV.

The V and J genes are TRBV19 and TRBJ1-1; D gene ambiguous. Trimming shortened V by 4 bases and J by 5 bases, and 20 bases separated the two germline ends. The CDR3 sequence is 16 residues long. Germline V gives CDR1 LNHDA, CDR2 SQIVND (reference sequence). The CDR3 sequence is CASSSPVDGYWTEAFF. CDR3 DNA sequence: TGTGCCAGTAGTAGCCCCGTGGACGGCTATTGGACTGAAGCTTTCTTT. Together with reference TRBV19 and TRBJ1-1, the CDR3 gives the full variable domain: DGGITQSPKYLFRKEGQNVTLSCEQNLNHDAMYWYRQDPGQGLRLIYYSQIVNDFQKGDIAEGYSVSREKKESFPLTVTSAQKNPTAFYLCASSSPVDGYWTEAFFGQGTRLTVV.

The chain employs TRBV13 and TRBJ2-2; a possible D gene is TRBD1 (6 bases). Trimming removed 3 bases from V and 1 base from J, with 9 bases in between. The CDR3 loop spans 15 amino acids. The germline V gene encodes CDR1 PRHDT and CDR2 FYEKMQ (reference sequence). The CDR3 bases are TGTGCCAGCAGCTTTTCGACAGGGAACACCGGGGAGCTGTTTTTT. This sequence encodes CASSFSTGNTGELFF.

This chain uses TRBV4-1 with TRBJ2-7, with a tentative D call TRBD1 (9 bases). CDR1 MGHRA and CDR2 YSYEKL come from the germline V gene. This CDR3 has 16 residues. Trimming shortened V by 4 bases and J by 3 bases, and 19 bases separated the two germline ends. CDR3 protein: CASSRPGGTGFYEQYF. The CDR3 coding sequence is TGCGCCAGCAGCCGGCCGGGAGGGACAGGGTTCTACGAGCAGTACTTC.

V and J are TRBV7-2 and TRBJ2-5; the D is unclear. Germline loops: CDR1 SGHTA, CDR2 FQGNSA. Trimming removed 4 bases at V and 3 bases at J, with 15 bases between. The CDR3 sequence is 15 residues long. CDR3 region: CASSSGQSHKETQYF. The CDR3 DNA reads as TGTGCCAGCAGCTCCGGGCAGTCGCATAAAGAGACCCAGTACTTC.

This chain joins TRBV7-9 and TRBJ1-1; TRBD1 aligns across 8 bases. The CDR3 covers 14 residues. Germline-derived CDR1 and CDR2 are SEHNR and FQNEAQ (reference sequence). V lost 7 bases and J lost 11; bases outside the gene matches: 15. DNA for the CDR3: TGTGCCAGCACTCCACGGGGGACAGGACTAGTCGCTTTCTTT. Translated: CASTPRGTGLVAFF.

The rearrangement uses TRBV5-1 and TRBJ1-6; 8 nucleotides align to TRBD1. CDR3 length: 15 amino acids. With V trimmed by 4 bases and J by 9 bases, 9 bases remained unmatched. Looked up from germline, CDR1 is SGHRS and CDR2 is YFSETQ. The CDR3 protein is CASSPYGQGGSPLHF. CDR3 in DNA: TGCGCCAGCAGCCCCTACGGACAGGGTGGTTCACCCCTCCACTTT.

The CDR3 loop is CASSLLAYEQFF. The CDR3 nucleotides read TGTGCCAGCAGTCTCCTAGCGTATGAGCAGTTCTTC. The gene calls are TRBV13 and TRBJ2-1; possible D gene TRBD2, 6 bases. Trimming removed 6 bases at V and 8 bases at J, with 11 bases between. The CDR3 runs to 12 residues. CDR1 and CDR2 from the germline V gene are PRHDT and FYEKMQ (reference sequence).

The chain recombines TRBV10-1 with TRBJ2-3, with a tentative D call TRBD1 (5 bases). CDR1 is WNHNN, CDR2 SYGVQD, per germline (reference sequence). There are 14 residues in the CDR3. V was pared by 2 bases and J by 1 base, with 7 bases between. The CDR3 DNA sequence: TGCGCCAGCAGTGAGGACAGACGCACAGATACGCAGTATTTT. Encoded protein: CASSEDRRTDTQYF.

The CDR3 is CASSLGGAEQYF. CDR3 nucleotides: TGCGCCAGCAGCTTAGGAGGGGCCGAGCAGTACTTC. The V call is TRBV5-1, the J call TRBJ2-7, with a weak D call TRBD2 (6 bases). Deletions cut 2 bases from V and 6 bases from J, with 9 bases between. CDR3 length equals 12 residues. Germline lookup yields CDR1 SGHRS and CDR2 YFSETQ.